This T cell receptor (beta chain) appears in the sequencing data of a study of graft-versus-host responses after intestinal transplantation (dated by TCRdb to about 2021). Broadly, across the study: The transplants that recipients got were multivisceral, liver-intestinal, or isolated intestinal. Every recipient was given anti-thymocyte globulin induction, followed by around three years of maintenance tacrolimus and steroids. After intestinal transplantation, graft-versus-host and host-versus-graft alloreactive T cell clones were followed in the graft, circulation and bone marrow using bulk TCR-beta CDR3 sequencing. To identify alloreactive clones, pre-transplant mixed lymphocyte reaction products were sequenced and then compared with unstimulated pre-transplant donor and recipient T cells. The cohort enrolled about two dozen intestinal transplant recipients, one of whom was a retransplant, and a few patients without pretransplant specimens were excluded. Donor T cell macrochimerism was defined as a peak of at least 4% donor T cells among recipient peripheral blood mononuclear cells. Rather than being sequenced by the commercial service, samples from a few later patients were sequenced in-house on an Illumina MiSeq and processed with MiXCR. What the research found in general, with its limitations: Early after transplant, peak levels of circulating GvH clones were found to be associated with declines in HvG clones. GvH clones were detected in recipient bone marrow, and some of these GvH clones were observed earlier in ileal mucosa or blood, consistent with an intestinal mucosal origin. The relatively low number and heterogeneity of intestinal transplant patients limited the conclusions. High GvH to HvG T cell clonal ratios were observed in the allografts of patients with donor T cell macrochimerism.

The receptor library was made with the immunoSEQ multiplex PCR assay. For most patients, genomic DNA was isolated with the Qiagen DNeasy Blood and Tissue Kit and shipped frozen to Adaptive Biotechnologies for TCR sequencing. High-throughput TCR-beta CDR3 sequencing of genomic DNA from most patients was performed by Adaptive Biotechnologies. Per the authors' processing: Adaptive's ImmunoSEQ software was the source of the TCR sequencing data for roughly 19 patients, while three other patients were processed with MiXCR and VDJtools. To correct CD4 versus CD8 sorting errors, sequences present in both subsets at a frequency ratio below 5:1 were removed. CDR3 nucleotide sequences shared between donor and recipient were removed because their origin could not be assigned. At least 2-fold expansion over unstimulated cells and a minimum CFSE-low frequency of 0.002% (template counts) or 0.001% (read counts) were required for clones to be classified as alloreactive. Mappable clones were those detected in sequenced pre-transplant spleen, lymph node, or MLR CFSE-low populations of the donor or recipient. The cumulative frequency of alloreactive clones was calculated as a percentage of all sequences, weighted by copy number. As stored in TCRdb, this immuneACCESS dataset retains in-frame rearrangements with V and J assigned. A fraction of the clones does not appear; measured against another copy, unresolved V genes explain less than half of the discrepancy, and the remainder lacks a known reason. V, J and clone size derive from that table, while D and trimming were established from the DNA sequence. The sample table holds more than 100,000 clones, of which approximately 92% were seen once. The leading ten clones occupy 0.095% to 0.15% of the sample.

Interpreted using the paper, the time point label stands for: cells obtained before transplantation from donor or recipient. CD3+CD4+ and CD3+CD8+ populations were FACS-sorted from unstimulated pre-transplant donor and recipient cells taken from spleen or lymph nodes. Unmatched junction bases come to 15, with V trimmed by 0 bases and J by 9 bases. CDR1 and CDR2 (KGHSH, LQKENI) derive from the germline V gene. The cysteine opens and the phenylalanine closes a CDR3 of 18 amino acids. Only the CDR3 DNA is retained, 54 bases long and in frame from the first base. As regards this clone: Its antigen specificity is not known. Per-base qualities were not stored, and no clone one base away is much larger.

This chain joins TRBV18 to TRBJ2-1, with 9 bases aligning to TRBD2. The TCR comes from a human donor who received an intestinal transplant. The starting material was unstimulated CD4+ T cells sorted from spleen or lymph node cells, obtained before intestinal transplant. The CDR3 loop reads CASSPPNAGGAGGGEQFF. The DNA reads TGTGCCAGCTCACCACCGAACGCCGGAGGGGCGGGAGGGGGTGAGCAGTTCTTC.